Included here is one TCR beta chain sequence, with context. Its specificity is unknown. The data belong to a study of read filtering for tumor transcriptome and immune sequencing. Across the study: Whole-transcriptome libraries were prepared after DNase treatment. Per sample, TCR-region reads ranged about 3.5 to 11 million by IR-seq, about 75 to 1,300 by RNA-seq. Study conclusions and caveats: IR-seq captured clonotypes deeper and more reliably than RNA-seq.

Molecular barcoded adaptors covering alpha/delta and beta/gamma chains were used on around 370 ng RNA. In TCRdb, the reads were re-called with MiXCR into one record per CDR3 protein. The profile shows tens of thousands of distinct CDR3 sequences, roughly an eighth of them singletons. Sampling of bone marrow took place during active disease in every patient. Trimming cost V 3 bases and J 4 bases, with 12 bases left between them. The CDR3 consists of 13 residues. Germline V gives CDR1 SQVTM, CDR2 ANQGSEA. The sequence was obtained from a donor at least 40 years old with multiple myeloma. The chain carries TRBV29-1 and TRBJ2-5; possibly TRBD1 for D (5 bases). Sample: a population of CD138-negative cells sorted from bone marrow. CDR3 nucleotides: TGCAGCGTTGACCAGGATCAGGGAGAGACCCAGTACTTC. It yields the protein CSVDQDQGETQYF.